One sample yielded the 15 T cell receptor beta chains listed below, sequenced in a study of T cell repertoires in aging, cancer and after chemotherapy. Rearranged V-D-J TRB sequences were amplified with a mixed TRB-A/B primer pool. One entry per CDR3 protein, called by TCRdb with MiXCR from the multiplex PCR reads. The repertoire includes about 6,600 distinct CDR3 sequences, roughly 29% of them detected once, and 68% sits in the top ten. Amplification of TCR beta used genomic DNA extracted from peripheral blood. Input material: blood. The receptors were sampled from a human donor with a blood cancer. The donor label of this sample is uncertain.

There are many counts of this clonotype. The chain combines TRBV5-6 with TRBJ2-6; D gene unclear. Germline CDR1 reads SGHDT; CDR2 reads YYEEEE. There are 13 residues in the CDR3. With 4 bases removed from V and 0 bases from J, the gap between germline ends came to 2 bases. DNA of the CDR3: TGTGCCAGCAGCCTCTCTGGGGCCAACGTCCTGACTTTC. The encoded protein is CASSLSGANVLTF.

With respect to this clonotype: A junction boundary mismatches the germline segment, possibly from a read error. The gene calls are TRBV13 and TRBJ2-2; 8 nucleotides line up with TRBD2. CDR1 and CDR2 (germline): PRHDT, FYEKMQ (reference sequence). The length of the CDR3 is 16 residues. The DNA for the CDR3 is TGCGCCAGCAGTAAGGAAGCGGGGGTCACGACCGGGGAGCTGTTTTTT. Its protein is CASSKEAGVTTGELFF.

This chain connects TRBV30 to TRBJ1-4; tentative D call: TRBD1 (5 bases). Germline V gene sequence: CDR1 GTSNPN, CDR2 SVGIG (reference sequence). Trimming took 4 bases from V and 5 from J, leaving 14 bases between them. The CDR3 totals 14 residues. CDR3 loop: CAWTRQRTNEKLFF. The CDR3, as DNA: TGTGCCTGGACTCGACAGCGGACCAATGAAAAACTGTTTTTT.

The gene calls are TRBV5-6 and TRBJ2-5; 8 nucleotides line up with TRBD1. The CDR3 covers 15 residues. Germline V gene data show CDR1 as SGHDT and CDR2 as YYEEEE. The J segment lost 5 bases and the V segment lost 4 bases, leaving 10 bases of the junction unmatched. This CDR3 reads CASSPTTGVGETQYF. The CDR3 region has the DNA TGTGCCAGCAGCCCGACGACAGGGGTGGGTGAGACCCAGTACTTC. Supplemented by reference TRBV5-6 and TRBJ2-5, the full variable domain reads DAGVTQSPTHLIKTRGQQVTLRCSPKSGHDTVSWYQQALGQGPQFIFQYYEEEERQRGNFPDRFSGHQFPNYSSELNVNALLLGDSALYLCASSPTTGVGETQYFGPGTRLLVL.

This sequence joins TRBV13 and TRBJ2-1, with D perhaps given as TRBD1 or TRBD2 (5 bases each). There are 15 residues in the CDR3. The germline V and J ends were trimmed by 5 bases and 3 bases, with 14 bases remaining between them. Germline lookup yields CDR1 PRHDT and CDR2 FYEKMQ (reference sequence). The CDR3 DNA reads as TGTGCCAGCAGCCGAGCCGGGGCCTACTACAATGAGCAGTTCTTC. It encodes CASSRAGAYYNEQFF.

The chain employs TRBV30 and TRBJ2-2, with no clear D. Germline V gene lookup returns CDR1 GTSNPN and CDR2 SVGIG (reference sequence). The length of the CDR3 is 13 residues. With 2 bases removed from V and 2 bases from J, the gap between germline ends came to 6 bases. The CDR3 spells CAWSLSNTGELFF. CDR3 in DNA: TGTGCCTGGAGTCTCAGCAACACCGGGGAGCTGTTTTTT.

V and J are TRBV30 and TRBJ2-4; 7 bases are a match to TRBD2. Germline lookup yields CDR1 GTSNPN and CDR2 SVGIG (reference sequence). The junction had 4 bases not matched to a gene; V was cut back by 0 bases and J by 2 bases. The CDR3 consists of 15 residues. The CDR3 is CAWSVIGGSKNIQYF. As DNA, the CDR3 is TGTGCCTGGAGTGTAATCGGGGGGTCCAAAAACATTCAGTACTTC.

This clonotype is termed medium-sized. This sequence joins TRBV19 and TRBJ2-3, with 7 bases aligning to TRBD1. V lost 7 bases, J lost 2 bases, and 9 bases stayed unmatched. CDR1 and CDR2 (germline): LNHDA, SQIVND (reference sequence). The CDR3 is 15 residues long. CDR3 sequence (DNA): TGTGCCAGTACCCAACTAGGGGGCACCACAGATACGCAGTATTTT. Translated: CASTQLGGTTDTQYF.

This clonotype is labeled medium-sized (0.01 to 0.1%). This chain joins TRBV5-6 and TRBJ1-4; TRBD1 is a possible D gene (5 bases). The germline gives CDR1 SGHDT, CDR2 YYEEEE. CDR3 size: 14 residues. The V gene lost 3 bases and the J gene lost 8 bases, with 14 bases spanning the gap. This chain's CDR3 is CASSSGLKKEKLFF. Written as DNA, the CDR3 is TGTGCCAGCAGCTCAGGGTTAAAGAAGGAAAAACTGTTTTTT.

This clonotype has only a few counts. The chain employs TRBV6-5 and TRBJ1-1; D might be TRBD1 (5 bases). The germline V gene has CDR1 MNHEY and CDR2 SVGAGI. The CDR3 is made up of 14 amino acids. Trimming removed 4 bases at V and 1 base at J, with 10 bases between. The CDR3 spells CASSLTQGNTEAFF. CDR3 in DNA: TGTGCCAGCAGTTTAACCCAGGGGAACACTGAAGCTTTCTTT.

This clonotype occurred a few times. The CDR3 DNA follows: TGTGCCAGCAGCTTGGCTTCTGGCTACACCTTC. This codes for CASSLASGYTF. The chain links TRBV5-4 to TRBJ1-2; D not certain. The CDR3 runs 11 residues. The ends were cut back, 0 bases at V and 7 bases at J, with 4 bases in the middle. Germline V CDR1 and CDR2: SGHNT, YYREEE (reference sequence).

In this sample, this clonotype turned up a few times. The chain links TRBV10-3 to TRBJ1-3; TRBD1 matches at 9 bases. Germline loops: CDR1 ENHRY, CDR2 SYGVKD. The CDR3 is made up of 14 amino acids. V trimming: 4 bases; J trimming: 8 bases; junction bases outside the gene matches: 6. The CDR3: CAISGGQGGHTIYF. Here the CDR3 DNA reads TGTGCCATCAGTGGGGGACAGGGCGGACACACCATATATTTT.

The chain is built from TRBV10-3 and TRBJ2-3; no firm D call. Deletions cut 11 bases from V and 2 bases from J, with 11 bases between. The CDR3 loop spans 12 amino acids. Germline lookup yields CDR1 ENHRY and CDR2 SYGVKD. The CDR3 sequence is CAANGDTDTQYF. The CDR3, as DNA: TGTGCCGCCAATGGGGACACAGATACGCAGTATTTT.

This clonotype was seen a few times. The V call is TRBV6-5, the J call TRBJ2-3, with 8 bases aligning to TRBD2. The CDR3 sequence is 19 residues long. V shed 0 bases and J 0 bases; nucleotides not matched to a gene: 11. CDR1 is MNHEY and CDR2 is SVGAGI in the germline V gene. The CDR3 loop reads CASSYSRRLVAGSTDTQYF. The CDR3 bases are TGTGCCAGCAGTTACTCACGTAGGCTGGTAGCGGGGAGCACAGATACGCAGTATTTT.

V is TRBV6-5 and J is TRBJ1-4, with D uncertain. Germline CDR1 MNHEY, CDR2 SVGAGI. The V gene lost 0 bases and the J gene lost 10 bases, with 9 bases spanning the gap. CDR3 length: 13 amino acids. The CDR3 protein is CASSYSHLGKLFF. The DNA for the CDR3 is TGTGCCAGCAGTTACTCCCACCTGGGAAAACTGTTTTTT.